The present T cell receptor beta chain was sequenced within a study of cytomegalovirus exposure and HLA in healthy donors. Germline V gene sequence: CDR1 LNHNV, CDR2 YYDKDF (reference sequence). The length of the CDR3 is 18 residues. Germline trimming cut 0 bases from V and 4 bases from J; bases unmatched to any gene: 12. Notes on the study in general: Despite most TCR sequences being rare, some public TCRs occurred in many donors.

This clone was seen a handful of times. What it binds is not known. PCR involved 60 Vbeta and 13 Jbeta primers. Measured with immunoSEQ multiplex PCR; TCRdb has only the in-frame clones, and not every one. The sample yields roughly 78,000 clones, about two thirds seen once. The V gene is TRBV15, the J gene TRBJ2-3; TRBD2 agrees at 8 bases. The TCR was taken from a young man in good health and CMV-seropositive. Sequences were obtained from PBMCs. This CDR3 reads CATSREGSAGGFADTQYF. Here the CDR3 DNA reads TGTGCCACCAGCAGAGAAGGGTCCGCGGGGGGATTCGCAGATACGCAGTATTTT.